The 2 T cell receptor beta chains below all came from one sample that was sequenced in a study of immune heterogeneity within non-small cell lung tumors. It was with 32 V and 13 J primers that multiplex PCR amplified TCR beta CDR3. TCRdb recomputed calls from the multiplex PCR reads with MiXCR, one row per CDR3 protein. The table shows 1,500 to 2,500 distinct CDR3 sequences, with just under 30% occurring only once. Genomic DNA from bulk tumor acted as the template, and about 570 ng was loaded per sample. Several biopsies per primary tumor, spaced far apart, were taken during surgery. Samples came from untreated patients having curative surgery for newly diagnosed non-small cell lung cancer. The sequenced sample consisted of lung tumor tissue. The receptor source for this set is a man between 60 and 75 years old with non-small cell lung cancer.

The rearrangement uses TRBV20-1 and TRBJ2-3, with 11 bases identical to TRBD2. Germline CDR1 reads DFQATT; CDR2 reads SNEGSKA (reference sequence). V was pared by 6 bases and J by 1 base, with 15 bases of the junction left unmatched. CDR3 length: 18 amino acids. The CDR3 protein is CSANWGSGRAGGTDTQYF. The DNA for the CDR3 is TGCAGTGCAAATTGGGGTAGCGGGAGGGCCGGGGGCACAGATACGCAGTATTTT.

The chain employs TRBV6-2 or TRBV6-3 and TRBJ2-1, with D uncertain. The germline gives CDR1 MNHEY, CDR2 SVGEGT. V was trimmed by 6 bases and J by 0 bases, leaving 12 bases between them. This CDR3 contains 15 residues. The CDR3 here is CASSAQRSSYNEQFF. The CDR3 DNA sequence: TGTGCCAGCAGCGCACAGCGAAGCTCCTACAATGAGCAGTTCTTC.